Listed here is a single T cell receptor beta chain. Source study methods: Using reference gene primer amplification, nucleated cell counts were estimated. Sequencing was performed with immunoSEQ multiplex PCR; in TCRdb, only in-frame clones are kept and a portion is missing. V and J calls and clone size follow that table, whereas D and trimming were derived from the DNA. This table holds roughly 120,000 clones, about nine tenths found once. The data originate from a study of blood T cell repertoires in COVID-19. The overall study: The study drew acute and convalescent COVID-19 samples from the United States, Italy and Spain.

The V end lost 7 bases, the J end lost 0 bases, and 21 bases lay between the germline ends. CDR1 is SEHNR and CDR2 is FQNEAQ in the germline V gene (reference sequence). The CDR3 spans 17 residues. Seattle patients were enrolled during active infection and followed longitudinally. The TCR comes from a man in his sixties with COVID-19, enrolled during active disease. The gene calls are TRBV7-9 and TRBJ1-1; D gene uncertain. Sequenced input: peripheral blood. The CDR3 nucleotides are TGTGCCAGCACACTTAGGACTGCGGGAACAATGAACACTGAAGCTTTCTTT. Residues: CASTLRTAGTMNTEAFF.